These T cell receptor beta chains were read from a single sample in a study of T-cell memory formation after mild COVID-19. TCRdb recomputed calls from the 5' RACE reads with MiXCR, one row per CDR3 protein. Among hundreds of thousands of distinct CDR3 sequences, approximately 15% were seen once, and the ten largest hold roughly 20%. Sequencing input: PBMCs or a T cell subset sorted from them (not recorded which). Receptors were obtained from a man between 18 and 35 years old who had mild COVID-19 (a few samples of this study predate the infection). Cell type and time point are not known. Both conserved end residues are part of each CDR3. Each record gives: D gene, V gene, J gene, clone size, CDR3 protein, CDR3 DNA. The D gene is left open where the match is weak. Some rows have no size entry. The others give once, few or many, or a class for an expanded clone.

-,TRBV5-1,TRBJ2-1,few,CASSRDLVVGEQFF,TGCGCCAGCAGCCGCGACCTAGTAGTAGGCGAGCAGTTCTTC
-,TRBV15,TRBJ1-5,few,CATSRVRDNQPQHF,TGTGCCACCAGCAGAGTCCGGGACAATCAGCCCCAGCATTTT
TRBD1,TRBV9,TRBJ2-3,few,CASSPQTGPTDTQYF,TGTGCCAGCAGCCCGCAGACAGGGCCCACAGATACGCAGTATTTT
TRBD1,TRBV19,TRBJ2-7,few,CASSIGRQGTYEQYF,TGTGCCAGTAGTATCGGAAGACAGGGGACCTACGAGCAGTACTTC
TRBD1,TRBV5-1,TRBJ1-1,few,CASSLTGTGYTEAFF,TGCGCCAGCAGCTTGACCGGGACAGGGTACACTGAAGCTTTCTTT
TRBD1,TRBV27,TRBJ2-7,-,CASSLLGGQGAYEQYF,TGTGCCAGCAGTTTATTGGGGGGACAGGGGGCCTACGAGCAGTACTTC
-,TRBV21-1,TRBJ1-5,few,CASSNGIGSREPQHF,TGTGCCAGCAGCAATGGGATTGGGTCCAGGGAACCCCAGCATTTT
-,TRBV7-6,TRBJ1-1,many,CASSLTRETEAFF,TGTGCCAGCAGCTTAACCAGGGAAACTGAAGCTTTCTTT
-,TRBV4-1,TRBJ1-5,-,CASSQMWGLNQPQHF,TGCGCCAGCAGCCAGATGTGGGGGCTAAATCAGCCCCAGCATTTT
-,TRBV6-6,TRBJ2-1,few,CASSYGDPSSYNEQFF,TGTGCCAGCAGTTACGGGGACCCCAGCTCCTACAATGAGCAGTTCTTC
-,TRBV5-1,TRBJ2-1,many,CASSPIDSSYNEQFF,TGCGCCAGCAGCCCGATCGATAGCTCCTACAATGAGCAGTTCTTC
-,TRBV6-5,TRBJ2-5,many,CASSYSVQETQYF,TGTGCCAGCAGTTACTCCGTCCAAGAGACCCAGTACTTC
-,TRBV4-3,TRBJ2-3,many,CASSLGGAASTDTQYF,TGCGCCAGCAGCCTGGGGGGGGCCGCTAGCACAGATACGCAGTATTTT
-,TRBV27,TRBJ1-5,few,CASRWMAAGQPQHF,TGTGCCAGCAGATGGATGGCGGCCGGTCAGCCCCAGCATTTT
TRBD1,TRBV6-5,TRBJ2-7,many,CASSWSLGQGKEQYF,TGTGCCAGCAGTTGGTCCTTAGGACAGGGGAAAGAGCAGTACTTC
-,TRBV5-1,TRBJ1-1,-,CASSRGWANTEAFF,TGCGCCAGCAGCAGAGGGTGGGCGAACACTGAAGCTTTCTTT
TRBD1,TRBV28,TRBJ2-1,few,CASSLGGQGNEQFF,TGTGCCAGCAGTTTAGGGGGACAGGGAAATGAGCAGTTCTTC
-,TRBV7-2,TRBJ2-7,-,CASSRSGEQYF,TGTGCCAGCAGTAGGAGTGGCGAGCAGTACTTC
-,TRBV7-8,TRBJ1-5,few,CASSLGQVGQPQHF,TGTGCCAGCAGCTTAGGACAGGTGGGGCAGCCCCAGCATTTT
-,TRBV9,TRBJ2-7,many,CASSAGGGPSYEQYF,TGTGCCAGCAGCGCCGGAGGCGGGCCATCCTACGAGCAGTACTTC
-,TRBV12-3/TRBV12-4,TRBJ2-1,few,CASSLNWGANEQFF,TGTGCCAGCAGTTTAAATTGGGGGGCCAATGAGCAGTTCTTC
TRBD1,TRBV6-2/TRBV6-3,TRBJ2-1,few,CASSYGTATYNEQFF,TGTGCCAGCAGTTACGGGACAGCTACCTACAATGAGCAGTTCTTC
-,TRBV6-2/TRBV6-3,TRBJ1-5,few,CASRAGLNQPQHF,TGTGCCAGCCGGGCGGGATTGAATCAGCCCCAGCATTTT
TRBD2,TRBV10-3,TRBJ2-1,-,CAISESDSGGAGKQFF,TGTGCCATCAGTGAGTCGGATAGCGGGGGGGCCGGGAAGCAGTTCTTC
-,TRBV6-4,TRBJ2-3,few,CASSDSRYTDTQYF,TGTGCCAGCAGTGACTCGAGGTACACAGATACGCAGTATTTT
TRBD1,TRBV7-3,TRBJ1-1,-,CASSPPGQGAIFF,TGTGCCAGCAGCCCCCCCGGACAGGGGGCAATTTTCTTT
-,TRBV12-3/TRBV12-4,TRBJ2-3,many,CASSFGSSTDTQYF,TGTGCCAGCAGTTTTGGGTCTAGCACAGATACGCAGTATTTT
TRBD2,TRBV12-3/TRBV12-4,TRBJ2-1,many,CASSSFAGDEQFF,TGTGCCAGCAGTTCATTCGCGGGGGATGAGCAGTTCTTC
-,TRBV4-3,TRBJ1-1,-,CASSPSVGVTEAFF,TGCGCCAGCAGCCCTAGCGTGGGGGTTACTGAAGCTTTCTTT